The T cell receptor beta chain under discussion was sequenced for a study of cytomegalovirus exposure and HLA in healthy donors. CDR1 is SGHRS, CDR2 YFSETQ, per germline. The CDR3 totals 16 residues. Primers for the PCR totalled 60 Vbeta and 13 Jbeta. TCRdb's table, derived via immunoSEQ multiplex PCR, lists solely in-frame clones and lacks some. The table has over 95,000 clones, 70% to 85% seen once. The genes are TRBV5-1 and TRBJ2-5; 7 bases align to TRBD1. The J call may be in error: the DNA end matches TRBJ2-7 better. The material sequenced was PBMCs. The sequence derives from a man aged 35-49 years in good health and CMV-seropositive. The CDR3 here is CASSLGRGTVSYEQYF. The CDR3 DNA reads as TGCGCCAGCAGCTTGGGGCGTGGGACAGTTTCCTACGAGCAGTACTTC.